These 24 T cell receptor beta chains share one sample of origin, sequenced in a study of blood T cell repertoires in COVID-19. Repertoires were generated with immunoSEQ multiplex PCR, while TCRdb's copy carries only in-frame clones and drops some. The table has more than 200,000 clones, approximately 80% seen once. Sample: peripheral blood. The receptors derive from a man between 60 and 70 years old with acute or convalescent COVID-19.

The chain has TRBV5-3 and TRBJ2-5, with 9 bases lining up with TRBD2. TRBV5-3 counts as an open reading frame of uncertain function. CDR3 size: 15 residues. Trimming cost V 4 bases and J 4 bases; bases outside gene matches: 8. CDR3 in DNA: TGTGCCAGAAGCCCGAAAGCGGGAGGAGGAGAGACCCAGTACTTC. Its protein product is CARSPKAGGGETQYF.

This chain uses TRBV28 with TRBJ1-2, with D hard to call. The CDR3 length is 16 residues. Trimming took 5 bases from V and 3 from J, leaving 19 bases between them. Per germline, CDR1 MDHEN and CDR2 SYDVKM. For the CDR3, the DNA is TGTGCCAGCAGTCCTCTGTCGGGGAAACTGGACTATGGCTACACCTTC. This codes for CASSPLSGKLDYGYTF.

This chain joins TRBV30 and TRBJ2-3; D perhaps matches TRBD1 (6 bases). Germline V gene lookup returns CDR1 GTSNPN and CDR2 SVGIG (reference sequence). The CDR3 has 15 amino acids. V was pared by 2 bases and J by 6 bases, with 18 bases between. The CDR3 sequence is CAWSSRTAPWDTQYF. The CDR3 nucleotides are TGTGCCTGGAGTAGTAGGACAGCCCCGTGGGATACGCAGTATTTT.

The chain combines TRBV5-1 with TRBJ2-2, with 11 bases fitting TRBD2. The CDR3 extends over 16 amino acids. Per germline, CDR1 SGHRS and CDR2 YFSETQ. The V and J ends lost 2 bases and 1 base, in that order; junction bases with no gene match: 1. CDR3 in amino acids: CASSFTSGRNTGELFF. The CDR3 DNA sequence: TGCGCCAGCAGCTTCACTAGCGGGAGGAACACCGGGGAGCTGTTTTTT. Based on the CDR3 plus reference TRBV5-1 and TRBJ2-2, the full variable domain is KAGVTQTPRYLIKTRGQQVTLSCSPISGHRSVSWYQQTPGQGLQFLFEYFSETQRNKGNFPGRFSGRQFSNSRSEMNVSTLELGDSALYLCASSFTSGRNTGELFFGEGSRLTVL.

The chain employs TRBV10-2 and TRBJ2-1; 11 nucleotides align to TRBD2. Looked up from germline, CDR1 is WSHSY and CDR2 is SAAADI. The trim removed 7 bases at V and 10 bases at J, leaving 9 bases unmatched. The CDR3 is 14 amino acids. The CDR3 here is CASISGLADREQFF. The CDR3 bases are TGCGCCAGCATTTCGGGACTAGCGGACAGAGAGCAGTTCTTC.

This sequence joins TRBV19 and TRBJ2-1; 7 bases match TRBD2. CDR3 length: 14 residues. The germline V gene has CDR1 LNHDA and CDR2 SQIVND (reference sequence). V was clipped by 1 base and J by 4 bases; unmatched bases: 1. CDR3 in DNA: TGTGCCAGTAGTATAGTGGGAGGGTACAATGAGCAGTTCTTC. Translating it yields CASSIVGGYNEQFF.

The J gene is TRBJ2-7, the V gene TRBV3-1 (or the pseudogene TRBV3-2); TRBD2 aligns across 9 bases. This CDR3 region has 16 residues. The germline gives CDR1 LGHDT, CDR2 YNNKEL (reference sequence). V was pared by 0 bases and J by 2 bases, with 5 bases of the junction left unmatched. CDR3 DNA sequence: TGTGCCAGCAGCCAAGACAGCTCTAGCGGGGCCTACGAGCAGTACTTC. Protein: CASSQDSSSGAYEQYF.

CDR3 in DNA: TGCGCCAGCAGCTTGGCCGGAGGACAGGGTTCAGAGACCCAGTACTTC. Translating gives CASSLAGGQGSETQYF. This chain connects TRBV5-1 to TRBJ2-5; TRBD1 matches at 8 bases. The CDR3 length is 16 residues. V was clipped by 0 bases and J by 4 bases; unmatched bases: 8. The germline gives CDR1 SGHRS, CDR2 YFSETQ.

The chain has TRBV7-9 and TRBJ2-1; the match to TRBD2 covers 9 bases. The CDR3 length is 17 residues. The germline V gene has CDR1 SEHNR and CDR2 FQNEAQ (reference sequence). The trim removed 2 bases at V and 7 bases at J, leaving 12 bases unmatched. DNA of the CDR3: TGTGCCAGCAGCTTATTTAGGCTAGCGGGAACGAAGAATGAGCAGTTCTTC. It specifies CASSLFRLAGTKNEQFF. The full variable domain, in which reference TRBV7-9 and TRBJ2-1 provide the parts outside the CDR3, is DTGVSQNPRHKITKRGQNVTFRCDPISEHNRLYWYRQTLGQGPEFLTYFQNEAQLEKSRLLSDRFSAERPKGSFSTLEIQRTEQGDSAMYLCASSLFRLAGTKNEQFFGPGTRLTVL.

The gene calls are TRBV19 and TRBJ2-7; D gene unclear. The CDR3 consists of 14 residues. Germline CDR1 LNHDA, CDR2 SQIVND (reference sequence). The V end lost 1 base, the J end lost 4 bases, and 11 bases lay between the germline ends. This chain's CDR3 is CASSIGVSPYEQYF. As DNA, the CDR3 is TGTGCCAGTAGTATAGGAGTATCACCGTACGAGCAGTACTTC.

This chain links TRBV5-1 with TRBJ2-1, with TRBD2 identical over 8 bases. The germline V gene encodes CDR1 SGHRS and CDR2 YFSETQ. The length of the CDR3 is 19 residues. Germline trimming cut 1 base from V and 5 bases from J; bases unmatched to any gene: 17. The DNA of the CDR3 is TGCGCCAGCAGCTTGAGAACTAAAGAAGCGGGGGCGCGAAACAATGAGCAGTTCTTC. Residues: CASSLRTKEAGARNNEQFF. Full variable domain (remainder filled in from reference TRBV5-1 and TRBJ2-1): KAGVTQTPRYLIKTRGQQVTLSCSPISGHRSVSWYQQTPGQGLQFLFEYFSETQRNKGNFPGRFSGRQFSNSRSEMNVSTLELGDSALYLCASSLRTKEAGARNNEQFFGPGTRLTVL.

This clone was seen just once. The CDR3 DNA reads as TGTGCCAGCAGCTCCCGGACAGGCCCGAGCTCCTACGAGCAGTACTTC. Its translation: CASSSRTGPSSYEQYF. V is TRBV5-8 and J is TRBJ2-7; 7 nucleotides agree with TRBD1. The V segment lost 3 bases and the J segment 0 bases; nucleotides outside the gene matches: 9. Germline lookup yields CDR1 SGHTS and CDR2 YDEGEE. The length of the CDR3 is 16 residues.

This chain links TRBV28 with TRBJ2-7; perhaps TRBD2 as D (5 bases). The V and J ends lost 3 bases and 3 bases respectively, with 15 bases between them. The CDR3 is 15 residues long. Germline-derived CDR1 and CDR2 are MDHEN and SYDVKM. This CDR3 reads CASSLGIPGYYEQYF. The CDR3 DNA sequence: TGTGCCAGCAGTTTGGGGATACCGGGGTACTACGAGCAGTACTTC.

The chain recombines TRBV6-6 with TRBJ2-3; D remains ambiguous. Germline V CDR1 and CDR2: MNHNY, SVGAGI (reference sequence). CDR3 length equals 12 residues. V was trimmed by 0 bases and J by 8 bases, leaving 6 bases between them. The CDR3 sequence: CASSYSSGTQYF. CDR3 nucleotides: TGTGCCAGCAGTTACTCGTCGGGTACGCAGTATTTT.

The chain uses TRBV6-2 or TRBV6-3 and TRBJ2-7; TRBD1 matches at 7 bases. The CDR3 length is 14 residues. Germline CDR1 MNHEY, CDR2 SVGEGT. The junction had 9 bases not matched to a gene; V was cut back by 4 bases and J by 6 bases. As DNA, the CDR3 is TGTGCCAGCAGTTCTCTTCCGACAGGGTTCGAGCAGTACTTC. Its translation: CASSSLPTGFEQYF.

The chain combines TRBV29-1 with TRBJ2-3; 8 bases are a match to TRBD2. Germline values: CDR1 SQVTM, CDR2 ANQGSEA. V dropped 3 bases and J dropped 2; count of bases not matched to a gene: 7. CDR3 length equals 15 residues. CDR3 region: CSVDQGGGTTDTQYF. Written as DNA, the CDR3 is TGCAGCGTTGATCAGGGCGGGGGGACCACAGATACGCAGTATTTT.

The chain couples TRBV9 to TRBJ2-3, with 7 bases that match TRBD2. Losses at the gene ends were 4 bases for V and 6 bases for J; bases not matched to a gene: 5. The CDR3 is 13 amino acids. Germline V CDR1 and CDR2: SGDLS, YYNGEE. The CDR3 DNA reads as TGTGCCAGCAGCTCCTATAGCGGGGATACGCAGTATTTT. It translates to CASSSYSGDTQYF. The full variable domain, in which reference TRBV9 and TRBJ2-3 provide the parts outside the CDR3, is DSGVTQTPKHLITATGQRVTLRCSPRSGDLSVYWYQQSLDQGLQFLIQYYNGEERAKGNILERFSAQQFPDLHSELNLSSLELGDSALYFCASSSYSGDTQYFGPGTRLTVL.

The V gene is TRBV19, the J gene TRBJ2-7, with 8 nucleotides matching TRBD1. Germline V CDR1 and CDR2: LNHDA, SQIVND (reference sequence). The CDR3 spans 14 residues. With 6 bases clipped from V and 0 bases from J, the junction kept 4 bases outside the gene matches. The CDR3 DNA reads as TGTGCCAGTAGACGGACAGGGAGCTCCTACGAGCAGTACTTC. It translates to CASRRTGSSYEQYF.

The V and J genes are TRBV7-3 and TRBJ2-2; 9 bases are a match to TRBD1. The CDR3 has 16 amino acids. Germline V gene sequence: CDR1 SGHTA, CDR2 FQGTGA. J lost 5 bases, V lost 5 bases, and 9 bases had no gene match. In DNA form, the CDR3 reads TGTGCCAGCAGCCCTAGAGGGACAGGGTGGACCGGGGAGCTGTTTTTT. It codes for CASSPRGTGWTGELFF.

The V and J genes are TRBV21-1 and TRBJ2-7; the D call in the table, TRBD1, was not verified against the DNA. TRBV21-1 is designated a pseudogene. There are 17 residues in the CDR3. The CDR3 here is CASSKLLDRAGYYEQYF. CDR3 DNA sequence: TGTGCCAGCAGCAAACTCCTGGACAGGGCCGGGTACTACGAGCAGTACTTC.

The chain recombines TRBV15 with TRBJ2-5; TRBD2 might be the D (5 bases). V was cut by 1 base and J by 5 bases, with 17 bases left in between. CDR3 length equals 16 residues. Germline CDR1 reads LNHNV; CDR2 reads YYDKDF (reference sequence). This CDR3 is CATSRVHPRGAETQYF. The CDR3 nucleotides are TGTGCCACCAGCAGAGTCCATCCCCGGGGTGCGGAGACCCAGTACTTC.

CDR3 sequence: CSVRTGWGYGYTF. DNA of the CDR3: TGCAGCGTAAGGACAGGGTGGGGCTATGGCTACACCTTC. The rearrangement uses TRBV29-1 and TRBJ1-2; 8 bases map to TRBD1. Germline CDR1 reads SQVTM; CDR2 reads ANQGSEA. The ends lost 6 bases at V and 4 bases at J; junction bases unmatched: 7. The CDR3 consists of 13 residues.

The chain's CDR3 is CASSYGTGKNIQYF. The CDR3 DNA follows: TGTGCCAGCAGTTACGGGACAGGGAAAAACATTCAGTACTTC. The chain employs TRBV6-5 and TRBJ2-4; 9 bases match TRBD1. The CDR3 has 14 residues. The ends lost 2 bases at V and 4 bases at J; junction bases unmatched: 0. Germline V CDR1 and CDR2: MNHEY, SVGAGI.

CDR3 loop: CASSQESGQGAKANYGYTF. CDR3 coding DNA: TGCGCCAGCAGCCAAGAATCAGGACAGGGGGCTAAAGCTAACTATGGCTACACCTTC. J is TRBJ1-2 and V is TRBV4-1, with 11 bases that match TRBD1. There are 19 residues in the CDR3. The V and J ends lost 0 bases and 0 bases, in that order; junction bases with no gene match: 9. Looked up from germline, CDR1 is MGHRA and CDR2 is YSYEKL.